These T cell receptor beta chains were read from a single sample in a study of blood T cell repertoires in COVID-19. Measured with immunoSEQ multiplex PCR; TCRdb has only the in-frame clones, and not every one. The top ten clones hold 4% to 5% of a sample with under 30,000 clones, about 94% of them seen once. Sequencing was done on a sample of peripheral blood. The receptors here all came from a human donor with active COVID-19. The donor label of this sample is uncertain. Each CDR3 is given with its conserved first and last residue. D genes are given only for firm matches. The size of a clone is reported for some rows only, either as once, few or many, or as a class for expanded clones.

clone size: NA
V gene: TRBV19
D gene: TRBD1
J gene: TRBJ1-2
CDR3 protein: CATGQGATYGYTF
CDR3 DNA: TGTGCCACAGGACAGGGGGCGACCTATGGCTACACCTTC

clone size: NA
V gene: TRBV7-2
D gene: NA
J gene: TRBJ2-7
CDR3 protein: CASSLSGSYEQYF
CDR3 DNA: TGTGCCAGCAGCCTAAGCGGCTCCTACGAGCAGTACTTC

clone size: NA
V gene: TRBV2
D gene: NA
J gene: TRBJ2-7
CDR3 protein: CASSEQNEQYF
CDR3 DNA: TGTGCCAGCAGTGAACAAAACGAGCAGTACTTC

clone size: NA
V gene: TRBV4-2
D gene: TRBD1
J gene: TRBJ2-7
CDR3 protein: CASSRDGTGIYEQYF
CDR3 DNA: TGTGCCAGCAGCCGGGACGGGACAGGGATTTACGAGCAGTACTTC

clone size: once
V gene: TRBV15
D gene: NA
J gene: TRBJ2-1
CDR3 protein: CATSRAKGGSYNEQFF
CDR3 DNA: TGTGCCACCAGCAGAGCTAAGGGAGGCTCCTACAATGAGCAGTTCTTC

clone size: NA
V gene: TRBV7-8
D gene: NA
J gene: TRBJ2-7
CDR3 protein: CASSLGSSRSYEQYF
CDR3 DNA: TGTGCCAGCAGCTTAGGGTCCTCGCGGTCCTACGAGCAGTACTTC

clone size: NA
V gene: TRBV6-5
D gene: NA
J gene: TRBJ2-1
CDR3 protein: CASSRQRPRYNEQFF
CDR3 DNA: TGTGCCAGCTCCCGACAGCGTCCGCGCTACAATGAGCAGTTCTTC

clone size: once
V gene: TRBV6-2/TRBV6-3
D gene: NA
J gene: TRBJ2-5
CDR3 protein: CASSYFRLGETQYF
CDR3 DNA: TGTGCCAGCAGTTACTTCAGGTTGGGAGAGACCCAGTACTTC

clone size: NA
V gene: TRBV9
D gene: NA
J gene: TRBJ1-1
CDR3 protein: CASRGGAHTEAFF
CDR3 DNA: TGTGCCTCCCGGGGGGGGGCCCACACTGAAGCTTTCTTT

clone size: once
V gene: TRBV5-1
D gene: TRBD1
J gene: TRBJ2-7
CDR3 protein: CASSLEMGQATYEQYF
CDR3 DNA: TGCGCCAGCAGCTTGGAAATGGGACAGGCAACCTACGAGCAGTACTTC

clone size: NA
V gene: TRBV14
D gene: TRBD2
J gene: TRBJ2-1
CDR3 protein: CASSLTAGVDEQFF
CDR3 DNA: TGTGCCAGCAGCCTAACAGCGGGAGTAGATGAGCAGTTCTTC

clone size: NA
V gene: TRBV13
D gene: TRBD1
J gene: TRBJ1-2
CDR3 protein: CASSQTGTGRGF
CDR3 DNA: TGTGCCAGCAGCCAAACCGGGACAGGCCGGGGCTTC

clone size: NA
V gene: TRBV5-1
D gene: NA
J gene: TRBJ1-6
CDR3 protein: CASSLAATGGDSPLHF
CDR3 DNA: TGCGCCAGCAGCTTGGCGGCGACAGGTGGGGATTCACCCCTCCACTTT

clone size: NA
V gene: TRBV3-1/TRBV3-2
D gene: TRBD2
J gene: TRBJ2-3
CDR3 protein: CASSQGASGRFTDTQYF
CDR3 DNA: TGTGCCAGCAGCCAAGGGGCTAGCGGGCGATTCACAGATACGCAGTATTTT

clone size: NA
V gene: TRBV7-8
D gene: NA
J gene: TRBJ1-1
CDR3 protein: CASSLSGNTEAFF
CDR3 DNA: TGTGCCAGCAGCTTAAGCGGGAACACTGAAGCTTTCTTT

clone size: NA
V gene: TRBV30
D gene: NA
J gene: TRBJ1-5
CDR3 protein: CAWGTRGSNQPQHF
CDR3 DNA: TGTGCCTGGGGTACCCGGGGAAGCAATCAGCCCCAGCATTTT

clone size: NA
V gene: TRBV28
D gene: TRBD1
J gene: TRBJ1-1
CDR3 protein: CASSQRLTGDTEAFF
CDR3 DNA: TGTGCCAGCAGTCAACGTTTAACAGGGGACACTGAAGCTTTCTTT

clone size: NA
V gene: TRBV18
D gene: NA
J gene: TRBJ1-4
CDR3 protein: CASSAQGVGNEKLFF
CDR3 DNA: TGTGCCAGCTCAGCTCAGGGTGTTGGTAATGAAAAACTGTTTTTT

clone size: NA
V gene: TRBV5-4
D gene: TRBD2
J gene: TRBJ2-2
CDR3 protein: CASSRATSGTGELFF
CDR3 DNA: TGTGCCAGCAGCCGTGCGACTAGCGGCACCGGGGAGCTGTTTTTT

clone size: NA
V gene: TRBV4-1
D gene: TRBD2
J gene: TRBJ2-1
CDR3 protein: CASSQERGTSGYNEQFF
CDR3 DNA: TGCGCCAGCAGCCAAGAACGTGGGACTAGCGGCTACAATGAGCAGTTCTTC

clone size: NA
V gene: TRBV6-6
D gene: NA
J gene: TRBJ1-2
CDR3 protein: CASSYDWETYGYTF
CDR3 DNA: TGTGCCAGCAGTTACGATTGGGAGACCTATGGCTACACCTTC

clone size: NA
V gene: TRBV5-4
D gene: NA
J gene: TRBJ2-6
CDR3 protein: CASINRATGANVLTF
CDR3 DNA: TGTGCCAGCATCAACAGGGCGACCGGGGCCAACGTCCTGACTTTC

clone size: NA
V gene: TRBV10-1
D gene: NA
J gene: TRBJ2-7
CDR3 protein: CASSYTGKSYEQYF
CDR3 DNA: TGCGCCAGCAGTTACACAGGGAAGTCCTACGAGCAGTACTTC

clone size: NA
V gene: TRBV7-2
D gene: TRBD2
J gene: TRBJ2-5
CDR3 protein: CASSLRTSGFGETQYF
CDR3 DNA: TGTGCCAGCAGCTTACGGACTAGCGGATTTGGGGAGACCCAGTACTTC

clone size: NA
V gene: TRBV10-3
D gene: TRBD1
J gene: TRBJ1-6
CDR3 protein: CAISELSWDRGFPPLHF
CDR3 DNA: TGTGCCATCAGTGAGCTATCTTGGGACAGGGGGTTTCCACCCCTCCACTTT

clone size: NA
V gene: TRBV6-5
D gene: TRBD1
J gene: TRBJ2-1
CDR3 protein: CASRRQGGYNEQFF
CDR3 DNA: TGTGCCAGCAGACGACAGGGGGGCTACAATGAGCAGTTCTTC

clone size: NA
V gene: TRBV4-1
D gene: TRBD1
J gene: TRBJ1-4
CDR3 protein: CASSQDHRGRGSEKLFF
CDR3 DNA: TGCGCCAGCAGCCAAGACCACAGGGGGCGGGGGAGTGAAAAACTGTTTTTT

clone size: NA
V gene: TRBV10-2
D gene: NA
J gene: TRBJ2-5
CDR3 protein: CASSESGGKGETQYF
CDR3 DNA: TGCGCCAGCAGTGAGTCTGGCGGGAAGGGGGAGACCCAGTACTTC

clone size: NA
V gene: TRBV5-1
D gene: TRBD1
J gene: TRBJ1-5
CDR3 protein: CASSLTDRDNQPQHF
CDR3 DNA: TGCGCCAGCAGCTTGACCGACAGGGACAATCAGCCCCAGCATTTT

clone size: NA
V gene: TRBV5-4
D gene: NA
J gene: TRBJ2-1
CDR3 protein: CASSVSRTEQFF
CDR3 DNA: TGTGCCAGCAGCGTTTCGCGAACTGAGCAGTTCTTC

clone size: NA
V gene: TRBV9
D gene: NA
J gene: TRBJ1-1
CDR3 protein: CASSAWTDMNTEAFF
CDR3 DNA: TGTGCCAGCAGCGCCTGGACAGACATGAACACTGAAGCTTTCTTT

clone size: NA
V gene: TRBV5-1
D gene: NA
J gene: TRBJ2-1
CDR3 protein: CASSLEGYEQFF
CDR3 DNA: TGCGCCAGCAGCTTAGAGGGATATGAGCAGTTCTTC

clone size: NA
V gene: TRBV7-7
D gene: TRBD2
J gene: TRBJ2-2
CDR3 protein: CASSPLAGNTGELFF
CDR3 DNA: TGTGCCAGCAGCCCGCTAGCGGGGAACACCGGGGAGCTGTTTTTT

clone size: NA
V gene: TRBV4-1
D gene: TRBD1
J gene: TRBJ1-1
CDR3 protein: CASSQKTGGTEAFF
CDR3 DNA: TGCGCCAGCAGCCAAAAGACAGGGGGCACTGAAGCTTTCTTT

clone size: NA
V gene: TRBV10-1
D gene: TRBD2
J gene: TRBJ2-3
CDR3 protein: CASSVLAGGRGTDTQYF
CDR3 DNA: TGCGCCAGCAGTGTGTTAGCGGGGGGCCGGGGGACAGATACGCAGTATTTT

clone size: NA
V gene: TRBV18
D gene: NA
J gene: TRBJ1-6
CDR3 protein: CASSPRDNRSPLHF
CDR3 DNA: TGTGCCAGCTCACCACGGGACAACCGATCACCCCTCCACTTT

clone size: NA
V gene: TRBV28
D gene: TRBD1
J gene: TRBJ1-2
CDR3 protein: CASSTPGTVGYTF
CDR3 DNA: TGTGCCAGCAGTACCCCCGGGACAGTCGGCTACACCTTC

clone size: NA
V gene: TRBV30
D gene: TRBD1
J gene: TRBJ1-4
CDR3 protein: CAWSEGRQGNEKLFF
CDR3 DNA: TGTGCCTGGAGTGAGGGGCGACAGGGTAATGAAAAACTGTTTTTT

clone size: NA
V gene: TRBV28
D gene: TRBD2
J gene: TRBJ2-1
CDR3 protein: CASSPQTSGRAYNEQFF
CDR3 DNA: TGTGCCAGCAGTCCCCAGACTAGCGGGAGGGCCTACAATGAGCAGTTCTTC

clone size: NA
V gene: TRBV7-8
D gene: NA
J gene: TRBJ2-5
CDR3 protein: CASSLGAGQETQYF
CDR3 DNA: TGTGCCAGCAGCTTAGGGGCTGGGCAAGAGACCCAGTACTTC

clone size: NA
V gene: TRBV7-9
D gene: NA
J gene: TRBJ2-1
CDR3 protein: CASSLGFRTNNEQFF
CDR3 DNA: TGTGCCAGCAGCTTAGGGTTTAGGACAAACAATGAGCAGTTCTTC

clone size: NA
V gene: TRBV5-1
D gene: NA
J gene: TRBJ2-7
CDR3 protein: CASSLRDGSYEQYF
CDR3 DNA: TGCGCCAGCAGCCTTAGAGACGGGTCCTACGAGCAGTACTTC

clone size: NA
V gene: TRBV5-1
D gene: NA
J gene: TRBJ2-7
CDR3 protein: CASGLVSGATYEQYF
CDR3 DNA: TGCGCCAGCGGCTTGGTGTCAGGGGCTACCTACGAGCAGTACTTC

clone size: NA
V gene: TRBV28
D gene: NA
J gene: TRBJ2-1
CDR3 protein: CASSPGGVSEQFF
CDR3 DNA: TGTGCCAGTTCCCCGGGGGGCGTCTCTGAGCAGTTCTTC

clone size: NA
V gene: TRBV4-3
D gene: NA
J gene: TRBJ1-1
CDR3 protein: CASSQAHPLRAFF
CDR3 DNA: TGCGCCAGCAGCCAGGCACACCCCTTGAGGGCTTTCTTT

clone size: NA
V gene: TRBV3-1/TRBV3-2
D gene: TRBD1
J gene: TRBJ1-2
CDR3 protein: CASSRQGAWYGYTF
CDR3 DNA: TGTGCCAGCAGCCGACAGGGGGCATGGTATGGCTACACCTTC

clone size: NA
V gene: TRBV24-1
D gene: TRBD1
J gene: TRBJ2-2
CDR3 protein: CATSDWPGQGNTGELFF
CDR3 DNA: TGTGCCACCAGTGATTGGCCGGGACAGGGAAACACCGGGGAGCTGTTTTTT

clone size: NA
V gene: TRBV5-1
D gene: TRBD1
J gene: TRBJ1-2
CDR3 protein: CASSQTSGTGAGGYTF
CDR3 DNA: TGCGCCAGCAGCCAAACCTCCGGGACAGGGGCTGGAGGCTACACCTTC

clone size: NA
V gene: TRBV7-8
D gene: NA
J gene: TRBJ2-4
CDR3 protein: CASSSQGSRVAKNIQYF
CDR3 DNA: TGTGCCAGCAGCTCACAGGGTAGTAGGGTAGCCAAAAACATTCAGTACTTC

clone size: NA
V gene: TRBV6-5
D gene: NA
J gene: TRBJ2-7
CDR3 protein: CATSGWAYEQYF
CDR3 DNA: TGTGCCACCTCAGGTTGGGCCTACGAGCAGTACTTC

clone size: NA
V gene: TRBV18
D gene: TRBD2
J gene: TRBJ2-1
CDR3 protein: CASSPRLAGTYNEQFF
CDR3 DNA: TGTGCCAGCTCACCGCGACTAGCGGGAACCTACAATGAGCAGTTCTTC

clone size: once
V gene: TRBV19
D gene: NA
J gene: TRBJ1-1
CDR3 protein: CASSIRGNTEAFF
CDR3 DNA: TGTGCCAGTAGTATCAGGGGGAACACTGAAGCTTTCTTT

clone size: NA
V gene: TRBV2
D gene: TRBD1
J gene: TRBJ2-7
CDR3 protein: CASSEADRVFYEQYF
CDR3 DNA: TGTGCCAGCAGTGAAGCGGACAGGGTGTTCTACGAGCAGTACTTC

clone size: once
V gene: TRBV5-6
D gene: NA
J gene: TRBJ1-3
CDR3 protein: CASSLGTVSGNTIYF
CDR3 DNA: TGTGCCAGCAGCCTGGGGACTGTCTCTGGAAACACCATATATTTT

clone size: NA
V gene: TRBV7-6
D gene: TRBD2
J gene: TRBJ2-3
CDR3 protein: CASSLLAGAPTDTQYF
CDR3 DNA: TGTGCCAGCAGCCTGCTAGCGGGGGCCCCCACAGATACGCAGTATTTT

clone size: NA
V gene: TRBV24-1
D gene: NA
J gene: TRBJ2-7
CDR3 protein: CATSDFWTPYEQYF
CDR3 DNA: TGTGCCACCAGTGATTTCTGGACTCCCTACGAGCAGTACTTC

clone size: once
V gene: TRBV5-1
D gene: NA
J gene: TRBJ1-5
CDR3 protein: CASSVQGDSNQPQHF
CDR3 DNA: TGCGCCAGCAGCGTTCAGGGCGATAGCAATCAGCCCCAGCATTTT

clone size: NA
V gene: TRBV10-1
D gene: NA
J gene: TRBJ1-1
CDR3 protein: CASSLTQGTEAFF
CDR3 DNA: TGCGCCAGCAGCCTAACCCAGGGCACTGAAGCTTTCTTT

clone size: NA
V gene: TRBV7-8
D gene: TRBD1
J gene: TRBJ1-6
CDR3 protein: CASSVGQDNSPLHF
CDR3 DNA: TGTGCCAGCAGCGTCGGACAGGATAATTCACCCCTCCACTTT

clone size: NA
V gene: TRBV10-1
D gene: NA
J gene: TRBJ2-7
CDR3 protein: CASSVTNEQYF
CDR3 DNA: TGCGCCAGCAGTGTGACTAACGAGCAGTACTTC